The 2 T cell receptor beta chains below were found in one sample sequenced in a study of shared clonotypes between healthy human individuals. Produced via immunoSEQ multiplex PCR; TCRdb's table is partial and in-frame only. The profile shows roughly 2.2 million clones, around 90% of them singletons. The sequencing sample was made of naive CD4+ T cells from PBMCs. As for subset: CD45RA+ positively selected. The receptors were gathered from a young man in good health. Some clones in this sample may be carry-over from other donors' samples.

As DNA, the CDR3 is TGTGCCAGCAGCGACCCCTCGGGAGTCACAGATACGCAGTATTTT. Amino acids: CASSDPSGVTDTQYF. The chain links TRBV13 to TRBJ2-3; tentatively, D is TRBD2 (6 bases). Trimming shortened V by 5 bases and J by 2 bases, and 14 bases separated the two germline ends. Germline values: CDR1 PRHDT, CDR2 FYEKMQ (reference sequence). There are 15 residues in the CDR3.

This clone has more than one count but fewer than ten. V usage is TRBV7-6 and J usage is TRBJ1-4; TRBD1 agrees at 7 bases. V lost 6 bases and J lost 8; bases outside the gene matches: 12. From germline, CDR1 is SGHVS and CDR2 FNYEAQ. The CDR3 is 15 residues long. CDR3 sequence: CASSQNRGGSEKLFF. CDR3 DNA sequence: TGTGCCAGCAGTCAGAACAGGGGAGGGAGCGAAAAACTGTTTTTT.